This T cell receptor beta chain stems from a study of glioma-infiltrating T cells. Details on this clonotype: Its antigen remains unknown. The missing conserved phenylalanine or tryptophan at the end of this CDR3 makes a read error likely.

Trimming removed 6 bases at V and 6 bases at J, with 14 bases between. Germline CDR1 is SEHNR and CDR2 is FQNEAQ (reference sequence). The CDR3 totals 13 residues. Findings and limits, study-wide: Tissue and blood shared very few CDR3 sequences. Above-expected tissue-blood divergence occurred in all gliomas, most in low-grade ones.

The iRepertoire nested amplicon-rescue multiplex PCR amplified TCR alpha and beta CDR3s from RNA. One-step reverse transcription and amplification started from approximately 100-400 ng of tissue mRNA or PBMC total RNA. Each CDR3 protein is one row after TCRdb ran MiXCR on the multiplex PCR reads. The table lists about 2,500 distinct CDR3 sequences, 55% to 80% of them singletons, with around 27% in the top ten. V and J are TRBV7-9 and TRBJ1-2; D might be TRBD1 (6 bases). The clonotype originates from a human donor with low-grade glioma or glioblastoma, undergoing nonglioma brain surgery, or in good health (not recorded which). Material for sequencing was glioma tissue, nonneoplastic brain tissue, or PBMCs (not recorded which). The CDR3 DNA follows: TGTGCCAGCAGTAGTGGACAGAGGAATGGCTACACCTTA. It codes for CASSSGQRNGYTL.